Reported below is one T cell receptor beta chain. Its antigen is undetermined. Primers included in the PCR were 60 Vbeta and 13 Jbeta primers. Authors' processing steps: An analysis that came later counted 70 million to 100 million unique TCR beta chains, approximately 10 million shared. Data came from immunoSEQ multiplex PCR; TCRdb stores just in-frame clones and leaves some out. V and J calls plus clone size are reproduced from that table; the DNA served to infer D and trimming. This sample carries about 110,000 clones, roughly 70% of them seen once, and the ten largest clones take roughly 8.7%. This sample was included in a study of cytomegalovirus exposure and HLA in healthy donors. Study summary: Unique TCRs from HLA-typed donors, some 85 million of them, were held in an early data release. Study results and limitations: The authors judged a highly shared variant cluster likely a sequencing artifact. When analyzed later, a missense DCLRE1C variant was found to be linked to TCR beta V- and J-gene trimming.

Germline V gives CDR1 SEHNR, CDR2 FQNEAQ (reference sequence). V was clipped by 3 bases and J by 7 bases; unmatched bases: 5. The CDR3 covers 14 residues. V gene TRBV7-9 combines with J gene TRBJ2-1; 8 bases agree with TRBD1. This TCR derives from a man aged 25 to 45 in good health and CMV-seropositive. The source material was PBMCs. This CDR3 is CASSLGQEKNEQFF. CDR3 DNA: TGTGCCAGCAGCTTGGGACAGGAGAAAAATGAGCAGTTCTTC.